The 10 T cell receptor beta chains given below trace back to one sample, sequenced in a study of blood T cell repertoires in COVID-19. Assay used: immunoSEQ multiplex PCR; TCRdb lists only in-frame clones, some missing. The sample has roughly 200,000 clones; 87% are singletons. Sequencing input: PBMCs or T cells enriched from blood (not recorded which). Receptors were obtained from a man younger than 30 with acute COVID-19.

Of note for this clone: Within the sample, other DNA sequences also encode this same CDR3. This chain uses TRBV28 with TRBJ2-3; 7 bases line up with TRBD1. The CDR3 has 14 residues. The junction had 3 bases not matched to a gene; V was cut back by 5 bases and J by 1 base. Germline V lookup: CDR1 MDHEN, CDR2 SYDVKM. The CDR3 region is CASSTGQGTDTQYF. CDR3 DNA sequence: TGTGCCAGCAGTACCGGACAGGGCACAGATACGCAGTATTTT.

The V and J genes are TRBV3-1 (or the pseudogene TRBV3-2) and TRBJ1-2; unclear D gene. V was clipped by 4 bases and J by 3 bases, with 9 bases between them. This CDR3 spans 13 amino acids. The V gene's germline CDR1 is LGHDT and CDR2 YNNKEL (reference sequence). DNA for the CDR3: TGTGCCAGCAGCCCACGGTTAGACTATGGCTACACCTTC. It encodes CASSPRLDYGYTF.

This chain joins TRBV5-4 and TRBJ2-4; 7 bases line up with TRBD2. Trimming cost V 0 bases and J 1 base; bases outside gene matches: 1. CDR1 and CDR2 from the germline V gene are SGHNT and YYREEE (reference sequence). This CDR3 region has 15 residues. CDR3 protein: CASSLVGGAKNIQYF. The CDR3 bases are TGTGCCAGCAGCTTGGTCGGGGGGGCCAAAAACATTCAGTACTTC.

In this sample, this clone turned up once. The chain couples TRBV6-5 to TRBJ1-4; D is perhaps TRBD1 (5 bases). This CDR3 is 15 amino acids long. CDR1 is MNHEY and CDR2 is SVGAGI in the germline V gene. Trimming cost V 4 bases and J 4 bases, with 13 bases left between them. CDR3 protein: CASSSLPGGNEKLFF. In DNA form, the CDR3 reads TGTGCCAGCAGTTCCCTACCCGGGGGTAATGAAAAACTGTTTTTT.

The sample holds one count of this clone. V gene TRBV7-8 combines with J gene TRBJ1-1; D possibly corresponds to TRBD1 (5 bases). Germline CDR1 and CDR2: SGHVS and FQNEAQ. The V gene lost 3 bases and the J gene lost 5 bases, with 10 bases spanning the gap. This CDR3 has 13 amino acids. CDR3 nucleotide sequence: TGTGCCAGCAGCTTTCCAGGGCGAACTGAAGCTTTCTTT. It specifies CASSFPGRTEAFF.

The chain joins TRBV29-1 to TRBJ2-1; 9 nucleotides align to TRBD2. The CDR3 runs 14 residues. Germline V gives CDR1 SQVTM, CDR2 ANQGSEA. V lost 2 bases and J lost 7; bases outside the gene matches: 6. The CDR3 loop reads CSVERAGGGNEQFF. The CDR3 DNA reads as TGCAGCGTTGAAAGAGCGGGAGGCGGGAATGAGCAGTTCTTC.

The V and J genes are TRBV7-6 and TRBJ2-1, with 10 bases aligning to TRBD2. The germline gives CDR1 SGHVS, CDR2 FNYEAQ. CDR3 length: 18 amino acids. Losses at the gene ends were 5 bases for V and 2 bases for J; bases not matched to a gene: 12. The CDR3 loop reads CASSLEGEREGPYNEQFF. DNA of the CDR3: TGTGCCAGCAGCCTCGAAGGGGAGCGGGAGGGCCCCTACAATGAGCAGTTCTTC. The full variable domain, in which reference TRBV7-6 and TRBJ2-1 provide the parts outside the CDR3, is GAGVSQSPRYKVTKRGQDVALRCDPISGHVSLYWYRQALGQGPEFLTYFNYEAQQDKSGLPNDRFSAERPEGSISTLTIQRTEQRDSAMYRCASSLEGEREGPYNEQFFGPGTRLTVL.

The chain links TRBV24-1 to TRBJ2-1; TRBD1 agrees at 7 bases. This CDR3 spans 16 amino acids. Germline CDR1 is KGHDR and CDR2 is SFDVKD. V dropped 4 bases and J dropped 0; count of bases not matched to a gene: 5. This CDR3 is CATSETGKVSYNEQFF. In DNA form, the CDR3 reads TGTGCCACCAGTGAGACAGGGAAGGTCTCCTACAATGAGCAGTTCTTC.

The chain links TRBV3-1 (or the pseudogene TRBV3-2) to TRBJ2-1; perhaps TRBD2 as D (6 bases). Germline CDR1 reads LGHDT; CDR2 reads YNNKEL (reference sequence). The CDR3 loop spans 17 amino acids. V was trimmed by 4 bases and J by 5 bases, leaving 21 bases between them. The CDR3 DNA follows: TGTGCCAGCAGCCGGGGGGTAAGGGGCGGGATAAACAATGAGCAGTTCTTC. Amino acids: CASSRGVRGGINNEQFF.

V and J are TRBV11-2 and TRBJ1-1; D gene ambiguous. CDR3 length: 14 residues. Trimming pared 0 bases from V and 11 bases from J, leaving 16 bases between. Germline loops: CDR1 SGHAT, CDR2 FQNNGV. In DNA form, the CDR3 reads TGTGCCAGCAGCTTAGATCGTAGCAACGGCGGGGCTTTCTTT. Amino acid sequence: CASSLDRSNGGAFF.